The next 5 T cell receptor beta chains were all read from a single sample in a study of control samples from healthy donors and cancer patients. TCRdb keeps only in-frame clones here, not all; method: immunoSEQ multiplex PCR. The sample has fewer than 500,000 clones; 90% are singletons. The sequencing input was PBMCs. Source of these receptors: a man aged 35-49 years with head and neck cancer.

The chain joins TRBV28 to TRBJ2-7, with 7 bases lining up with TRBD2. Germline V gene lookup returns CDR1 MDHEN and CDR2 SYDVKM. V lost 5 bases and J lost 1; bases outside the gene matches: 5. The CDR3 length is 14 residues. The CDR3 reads CASSHFGGSYEQYF. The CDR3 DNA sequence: TGTGCCAGCAGTCACTTCGGGGGGTCCTACGAGCAGTACTTC.

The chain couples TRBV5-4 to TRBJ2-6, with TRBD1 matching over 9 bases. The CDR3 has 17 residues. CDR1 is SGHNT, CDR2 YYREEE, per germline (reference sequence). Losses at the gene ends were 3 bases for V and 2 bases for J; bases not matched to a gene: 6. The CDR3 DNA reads TGTGCCAGCAGCTCCGGGACAGGGAATCCTGGGGCCAACGTCCTGACTTTC. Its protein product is CASSSGTGNPGANVLTF.

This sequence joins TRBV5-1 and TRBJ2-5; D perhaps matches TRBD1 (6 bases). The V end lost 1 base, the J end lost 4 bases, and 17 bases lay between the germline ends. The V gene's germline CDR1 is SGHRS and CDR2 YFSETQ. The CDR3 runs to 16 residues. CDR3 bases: TGCGCCAGCAGCTTGCCCGGGACAAAGCCTACAGAGACCCAGTACTTC. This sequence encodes CASSLPGTKPTETQYF.

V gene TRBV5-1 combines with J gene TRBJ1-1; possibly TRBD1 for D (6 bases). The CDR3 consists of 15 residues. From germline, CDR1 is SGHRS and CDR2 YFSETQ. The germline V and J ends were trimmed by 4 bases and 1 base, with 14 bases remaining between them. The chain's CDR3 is CASSPTQGRNTEAFF. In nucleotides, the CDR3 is TGCGCCAGCAGCCCGACACAGGGACGGAACACTGAAGCTTTCTTT.

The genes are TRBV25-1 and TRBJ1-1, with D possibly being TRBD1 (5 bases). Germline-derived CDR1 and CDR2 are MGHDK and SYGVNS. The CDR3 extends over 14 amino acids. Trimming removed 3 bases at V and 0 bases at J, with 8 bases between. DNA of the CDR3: TGTGCCAGCAGTGAGGGCAGGGTGAACACTGAAGCTTTCTTT. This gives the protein CASSEGRVNTEAFF.